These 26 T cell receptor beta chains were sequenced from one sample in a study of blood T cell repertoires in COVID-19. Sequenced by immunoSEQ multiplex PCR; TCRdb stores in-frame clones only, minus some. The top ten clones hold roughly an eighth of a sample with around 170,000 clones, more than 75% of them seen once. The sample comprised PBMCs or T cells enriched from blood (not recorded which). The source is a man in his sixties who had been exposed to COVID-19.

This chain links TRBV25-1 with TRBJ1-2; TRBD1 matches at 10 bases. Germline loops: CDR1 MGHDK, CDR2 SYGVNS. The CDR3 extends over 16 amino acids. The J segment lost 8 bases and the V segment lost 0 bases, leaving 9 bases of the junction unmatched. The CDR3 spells CASSEYALGQGFGYTF. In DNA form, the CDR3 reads TGTGCCAGCAGTGAATATGCGTTGGGACAGGGGTTCGGCTACACCTTC.

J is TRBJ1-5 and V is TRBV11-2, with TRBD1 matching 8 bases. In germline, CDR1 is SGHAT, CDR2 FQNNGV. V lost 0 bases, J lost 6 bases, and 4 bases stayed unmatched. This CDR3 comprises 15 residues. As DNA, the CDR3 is TGTGCCAGCAGCTTAGAGGGCCAGGGGGCTCAGCCCCAGCATTTT. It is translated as CASSLEGQGAQPQHF.

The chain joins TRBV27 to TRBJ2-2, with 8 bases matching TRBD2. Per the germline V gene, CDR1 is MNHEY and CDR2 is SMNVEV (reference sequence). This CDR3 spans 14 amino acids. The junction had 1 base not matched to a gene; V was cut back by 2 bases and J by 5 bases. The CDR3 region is CASSLAGGTGELFF. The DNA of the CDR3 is TGTGCCAGCAGTTTAGCGGGAGGAACCGGGGAGCTGTTTTTT.

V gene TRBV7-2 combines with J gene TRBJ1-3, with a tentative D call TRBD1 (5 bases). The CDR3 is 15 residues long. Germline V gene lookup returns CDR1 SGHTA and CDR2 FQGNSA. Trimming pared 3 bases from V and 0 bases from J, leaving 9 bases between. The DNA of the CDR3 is TGTGCCAGCAGCTTTCGGGGGAACTCTGGAAACACCATATATTTT. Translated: CASSFRGNSGNTIYF.

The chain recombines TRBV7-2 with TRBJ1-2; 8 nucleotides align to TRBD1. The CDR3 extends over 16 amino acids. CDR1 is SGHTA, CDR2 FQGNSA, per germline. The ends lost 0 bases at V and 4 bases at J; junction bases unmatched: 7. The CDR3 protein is CASSLAPKQGGYGYTF. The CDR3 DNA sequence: TGTGCCAGCAGCTTAGCGCCAAAACAGGGGGGCTATGGCTACACCTTC.

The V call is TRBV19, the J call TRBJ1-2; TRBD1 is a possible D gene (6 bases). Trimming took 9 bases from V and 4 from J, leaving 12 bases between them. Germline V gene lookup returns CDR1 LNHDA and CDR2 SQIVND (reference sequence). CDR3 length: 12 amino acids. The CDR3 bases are TGTGCCAGCTCCAGGGGCACCTATGGCTACACCTTC. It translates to CASSRGTYGYTF.

In DNA, the CDR3 is TGTGCCAGCAGCGTAGGTAACAGGGAAGGCGAAGGCTACACCTTC. Protein: CASSVGNREGEGYTF. The rearrangement uses TRBV9 and TRBJ1-2; TRBD1 is a possible D gene (6 bases). This CDR3 contains 15 residues. The V end lost 0 bases, the J end lost 8 bases, and 17 bases lay between the germline ends. Germline V gene lookup returns CDR1 SGDLS and CDR2 YYNGEE.

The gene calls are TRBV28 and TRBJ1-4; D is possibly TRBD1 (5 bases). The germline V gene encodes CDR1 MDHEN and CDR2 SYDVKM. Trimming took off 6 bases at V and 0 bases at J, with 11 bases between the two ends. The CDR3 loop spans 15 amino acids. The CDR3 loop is CASRPGVATNEKLFF. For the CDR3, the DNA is TGTGCCAGCAGGCCGGGGGTTGCAACTAATGAAAAACTGTTTTTT.

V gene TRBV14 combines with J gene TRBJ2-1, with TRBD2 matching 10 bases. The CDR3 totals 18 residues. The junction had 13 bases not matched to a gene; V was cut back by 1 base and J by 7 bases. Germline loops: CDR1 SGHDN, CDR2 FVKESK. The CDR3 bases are TGTGCCAGCAGCCAAGGATTAGCGGGAGGCGCCTTCCCGAATGAGCAGTTCTTC. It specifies CASSQGLAGGAFPNEQFF.

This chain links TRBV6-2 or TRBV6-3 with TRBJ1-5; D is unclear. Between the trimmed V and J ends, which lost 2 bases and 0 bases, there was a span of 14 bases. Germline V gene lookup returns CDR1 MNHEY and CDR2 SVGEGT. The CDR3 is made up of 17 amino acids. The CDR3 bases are TGTGCCAGCAGTTACCAGTCGGGAGGCCCTAGCAATCAGCCCCAGCATTTT. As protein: CASSYQSGGPSNQPQHF.

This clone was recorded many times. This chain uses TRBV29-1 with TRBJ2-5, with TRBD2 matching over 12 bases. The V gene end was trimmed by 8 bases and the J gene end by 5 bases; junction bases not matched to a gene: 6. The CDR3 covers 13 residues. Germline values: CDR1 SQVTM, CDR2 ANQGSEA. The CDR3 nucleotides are TGCAGCTCCGGACTAGCGGGATGGGAGACCCAGTACTTC. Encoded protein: CSSGLAGWETQYF.

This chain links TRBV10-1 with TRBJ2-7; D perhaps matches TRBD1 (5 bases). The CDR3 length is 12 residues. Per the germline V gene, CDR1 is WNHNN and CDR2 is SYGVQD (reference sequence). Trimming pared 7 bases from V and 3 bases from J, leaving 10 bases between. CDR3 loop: CASTRVFYEQYF. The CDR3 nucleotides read TGCGCCAGCACCAGGGTTTTCTACGAGCAGTACTTC.

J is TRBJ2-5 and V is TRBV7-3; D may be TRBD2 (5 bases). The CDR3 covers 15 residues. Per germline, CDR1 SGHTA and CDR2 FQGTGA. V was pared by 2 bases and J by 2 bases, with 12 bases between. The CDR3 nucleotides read TGTGCCAGCAGCTTAGTCGGGGAACCACAAGAGACCCAGTACTTC. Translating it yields CASSLVGEPQETQYF.

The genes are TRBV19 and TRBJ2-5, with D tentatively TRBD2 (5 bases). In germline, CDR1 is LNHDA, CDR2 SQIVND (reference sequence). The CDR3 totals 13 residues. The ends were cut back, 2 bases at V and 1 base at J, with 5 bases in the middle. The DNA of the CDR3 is TGTGCCAGTAGTATAACTAGCCAAGAGACCCAGTACTTC. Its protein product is CASSITSQETQYF.

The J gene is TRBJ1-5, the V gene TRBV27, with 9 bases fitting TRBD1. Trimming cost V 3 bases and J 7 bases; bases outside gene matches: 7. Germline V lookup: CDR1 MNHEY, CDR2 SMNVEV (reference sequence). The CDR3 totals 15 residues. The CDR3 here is CASSFLGTGNQPQHF. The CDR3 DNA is TGTGCCAGCAGTTTTCTAGGGACAGGGAACCAGCCCCAGCATTTT.

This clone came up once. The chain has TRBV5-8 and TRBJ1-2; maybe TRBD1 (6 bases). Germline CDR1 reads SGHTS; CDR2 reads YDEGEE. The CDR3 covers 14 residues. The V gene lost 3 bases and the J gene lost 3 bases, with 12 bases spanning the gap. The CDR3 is CASSWTDLDYGYTF. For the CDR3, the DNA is TGTGCCAGCAGCTGGACAGACCTCGACTATGGCTACACCTTC.

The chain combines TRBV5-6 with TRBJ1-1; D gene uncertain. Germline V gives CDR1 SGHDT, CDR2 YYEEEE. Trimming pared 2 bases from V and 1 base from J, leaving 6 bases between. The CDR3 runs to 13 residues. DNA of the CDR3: TGTGCCAGCAGCTTTGGGCGGAACACTGAAGCTTTCTTT. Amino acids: CASSFGRNTEAFF. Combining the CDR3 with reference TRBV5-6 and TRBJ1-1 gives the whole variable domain DAGVTQSPTHLIKTRGQQVTLRCSPKSGHDTVSWYQQALGQGPQFIFQYYEEEERQRGNFPDRFSGHQFPNYSSELNVNALLLGDSALYLCASSFGRNTEAFFGQGTRLTVV.

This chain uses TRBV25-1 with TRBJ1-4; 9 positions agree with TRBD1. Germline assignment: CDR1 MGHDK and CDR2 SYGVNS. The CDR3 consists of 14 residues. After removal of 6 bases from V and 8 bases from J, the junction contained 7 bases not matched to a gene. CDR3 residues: CASSSGTGREKLFF. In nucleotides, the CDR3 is TGTGCCAGCAGCTCCGGGACAGGGAGAGAAAAACTGTTTTTT.

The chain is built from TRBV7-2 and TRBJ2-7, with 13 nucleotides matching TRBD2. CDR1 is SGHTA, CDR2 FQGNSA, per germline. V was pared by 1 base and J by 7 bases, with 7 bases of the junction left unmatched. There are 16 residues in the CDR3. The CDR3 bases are TGTGCCAGCAGCTTAGGTTTGGGACTAGCGGGATCTGAGCAGTACTTC. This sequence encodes CASSLGLGLAGSEQYF.

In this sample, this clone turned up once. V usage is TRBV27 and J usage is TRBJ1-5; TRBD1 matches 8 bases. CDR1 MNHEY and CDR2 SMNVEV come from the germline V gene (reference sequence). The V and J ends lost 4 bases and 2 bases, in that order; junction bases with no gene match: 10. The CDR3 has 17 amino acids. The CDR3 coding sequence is TGTGCCAGCAGTTCGGACAGGGTCCGCTCCGGCAATCAGCCCCAGCATTTT. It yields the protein CASSSDRVRSGNQPQHF.

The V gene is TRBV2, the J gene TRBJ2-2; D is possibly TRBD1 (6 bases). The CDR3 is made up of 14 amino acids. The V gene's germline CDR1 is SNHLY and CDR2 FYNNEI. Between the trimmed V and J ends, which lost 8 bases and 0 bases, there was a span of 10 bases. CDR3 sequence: CASADRTNTGELFF. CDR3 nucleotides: TGTGCCAGCGCGGACAGAACGAACACCGGGGAGCTGTTTTTT.

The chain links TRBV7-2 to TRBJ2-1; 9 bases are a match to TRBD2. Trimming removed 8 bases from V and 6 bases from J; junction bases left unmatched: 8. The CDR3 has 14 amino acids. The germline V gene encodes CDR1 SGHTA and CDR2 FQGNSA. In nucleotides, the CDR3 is TGTGCCAGCGTCCAGGGACTAGCTACCAATGAGCAGTTCTTC. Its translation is CASVQGLATNEQFF. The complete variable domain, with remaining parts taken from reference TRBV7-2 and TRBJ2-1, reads GAGVSQSPSNKVTEKGKDVELRCDPISGHTALYWYRQSLGQGLEFLIYFQGNSAPDKSGLPSDRFSAERTGGSVSTLTIQRTQQEDSAVYLCASVQGLATNEQFFGPGTRLTVL.

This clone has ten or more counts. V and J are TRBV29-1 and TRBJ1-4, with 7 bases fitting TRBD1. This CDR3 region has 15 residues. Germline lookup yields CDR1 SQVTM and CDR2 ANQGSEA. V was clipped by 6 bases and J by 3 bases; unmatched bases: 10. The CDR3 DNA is TGCAGCGTAACCCCAGAGGGGGCCCCTAATGAAAAACTGTTTTTT. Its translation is CSVTPEGAPNEKLFF.

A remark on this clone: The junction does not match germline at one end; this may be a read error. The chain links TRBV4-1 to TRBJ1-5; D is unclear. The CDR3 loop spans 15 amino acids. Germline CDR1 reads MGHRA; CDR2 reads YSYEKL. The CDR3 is CASRQEPQNNQPQHF. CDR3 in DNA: TGCGCCAGCAGACAAGAACCCCAGAACAATCAGCCCCAGCATTTT.

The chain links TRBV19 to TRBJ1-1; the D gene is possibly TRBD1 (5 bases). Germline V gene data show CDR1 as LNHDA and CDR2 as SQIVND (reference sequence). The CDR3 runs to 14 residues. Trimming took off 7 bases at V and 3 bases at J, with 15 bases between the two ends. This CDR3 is CASTSRAVDTEAFF. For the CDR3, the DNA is TGTGCCAGTACTTCCAGGGCTGTCGACACTGAAGCTTTCTTT.

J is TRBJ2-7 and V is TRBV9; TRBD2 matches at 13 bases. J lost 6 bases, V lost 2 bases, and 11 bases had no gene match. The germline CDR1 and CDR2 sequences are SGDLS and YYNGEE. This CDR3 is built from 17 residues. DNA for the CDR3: TGTGCCAGCAGCGTCGGGACTAGCGGGAAGAATAATGGCGAGCAGTACTTC. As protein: CASSVGTSGKNNGEQYF.